The 14 T cell receptor beta chains below all came from one sample that was sequenced in a study of immune evolution from preneoplasia to lung adenocarcinoma. Sequencing was performed with immunoSEQ multiplex PCR; in TCRdb, only in-frame clones are kept and a portion is missing. The sample lists approximately 3,600 clones, roughly 75% occurring once. The source material was FFPE adjacent normal lung tissue. The receptor set was obtained from a person aged 55 to 79 with lung adenocarcinoma.

The V gene is TRBV7-2, the J gene TRBJ1-1, with 8 bases that match TRBD1. CDR1 is SGHTA and CDR2 is FQGNSA in the germline V gene. With V trimmed by 5 bases and J by 9 bases, 11 bases remained unmatched. This CDR3 spans 14 amino acids. The CDR3 here is CASSPRTGTRQAFF. CDR3 coding DNA: TGTGCCAGCAGCCCGAGGACAGGGACGAGGCAAGCTTTCTTT.

V is TRBV7-9 and J is TRBJ2-1; 9 positions match TRBD2. The CDR3 is 18 amino acids. Germline CDR1 SEHNR, CDR2 FQNEAQ (reference sequence). V lost 1 base to trimming and J lost 7 bases; unmatched junction nucleotides: 14. DNA for the CDR3: TGTGCCAGCAGCTTAGTCAGGGATAGCGGGAGTTTCATAAATGAGCAGTTCTTC. As protein: CASSLVRDSGSFINEQFF.

This sequence joins TRBV9 and TRBJ2-1; perhaps TRBD2 as D (6 bases). V lost 3 bases to trimming and J lost 4 bases, with 17 bases between them. The CDR3 runs to 16 residues. Germline CDR1 SGDLS, CDR2 YYNGEE. The CDR3 here is CASSDPTSGFYNEQFF. The DNA for the CDR3 is TGTGCCAGCAGCGACCCCACCAGCGGGTTTTACAATGAGCAGTTCTTC. Supplemented by reference TRBV9 and TRBJ2-1, the full variable domain reads DSGVTQTPKHLITATGQRVTLRCSPRSGDLSVYWYQQSLDQGLQFLIQYYNGEERAKGNILERFSAQQFPDLHSELNLSSLELGDSALYFCASSDPTSGFYNEQFFGPGTRLTVL.

V usage is TRBV4-1 and J usage is TRBJ1-5, with D maybe TRBD1 (6 bases). The CDR3 spans 16 residues. Germline CDR1 MGHRA, CDR2 YSYEKL. V shed 0 bases and J shed 5 bases, with 14 bases lying between them. The CDR3: CASSQDWGAPDQPQHF. The CDR3 DNA sequence: TGCGCCAGCAGCCAAGATTGGGGGGCGCCGGATCAGCCCCAGCATTTT.

The chain has TRBV29-1 and TRBJ2-7, with 8 bases aligning to TRBD1. V lost 4 bases and J lost 4; bases outside the gene matches: 6. The length of the CDR3 is 13 residues. The V gene's germline CDR1 is SQVTM and CDR2 ANQGSEA. In DNA, the CDR3 is TGCAGCGTTGCAGGGGGCGGCCGGTACGAGCAGTACTTC. It yields the protein CSVAGGGRYEQYF.

The J gene is TRBJ1-4, the V gene TRBV2; D not resolved. Germline assignment: CDR1 SNHLY and CDR2 FYNNEI. CDR3 length: 14 residues. V lost 6 bases and J 5 bases, leaving 13 bases between the germline ends. The CDR3 region is CASRPTDGNEKLFF. CDR3 nucleotides: TGTGCCAGCAGACCCACGGACGGAAATGAAAAACTGTTTTTT.

The J gene is TRBJ2-1, the V gene TRBV25-1; 11 bases are shared with TRBD1. The germline V gene has CDR1 MGHDK and CDR2 SYGVNS. The CDR3 has 16 amino acids. J lost 7 bases, V lost 3 bases, and 8 bases had no gene match. CDR3 sequence reads: CASSEGGQGAKNEQFF. The DNA of the CDR3 is TGTGCCAGCAGTGAGGGAGGACAGGGGGCGAAGAATGAGCAGTTCTTC.

The rearrangement joins TRBV4-1 to TRBJ2-2, with unresolved D. The length of the CDR3 is 14 residues. Germline lookup yields CDR1 MGHRA and CDR2 YSYEKL. Trimming pared 8 bases from V and 1 base from J, leaving 11 bases between. CDR3 coding DNA: TGCGCCAGCGAGCCGTTTCTGAACACCGGGGAGCTGTTTTTT. Encoded protein: CASEPFLNTGELFF.

The rearrangement links TRBV7-9 to TRBJ1-4, with D hard to call. CDR1 is SEHNR, CDR2 FQNEAQ, per germline (reference sequence). The CDR3 has 12 residues. The V and J ends lost 4 bases and 10 bases respectively, with 10 bases between them. Here the CDR3 DNA reads TGTGCCAGCAGCTCCGGGGAGGTAAAACTGTTTTTT. Protein: CASSSGEVKLFF.

J is TRBJ1-1 and V is TRBV29-1; no clear D. Germline-derived CDR1 and CDR2 are SQVTM and ANQGSEA. This CDR3 contains 13 residues. V was pared by 6 bases and J by 0 bases, with 11 bases between. The CDR3 bases are TGCAGCGTAGAACAACGGCTGAACACTGAAGCTTTCTTT. Translating gives CSVEQRLNTEAFF.

The chain has TRBV9 and TRBJ2-1, with 9 bases fitting TRBD1. The V gene end was trimmed by 4 bases and the J gene end by 8 bases; junction bases not matched to a gene: 10. Germline V lookup: CDR1 SGDLS, CDR2 YYNGEE. The CDR3 totals 15 residues. In nucleotides, the CDR3 is TGTGCCAGCAGCCTCGGACAGGGGACGATCGATGAGCAGTTCTTC. This translates into CASSLGQGTIDEQFF.

The V and J genes are TRBV19 and TRBJ2-2, with unresolved D. The V end was cut by 5 bases, the J end by 3 bases, with 10 bases between. Germline-derived CDR1 and CDR2 are LNHDA and SQIVND (reference sequence). This CDR3 is built from 14 residues. The CDR3 reads CASSASLYTGELFF. The CDR3 nucleotides read TGTGCCAGTAGTGCCTCGCTCTACACCGGGGAGCTGTTTTTT.

J is TRBJ2-1 and V is TRBV29-1, with 10 bases lining up with TRBD2. After removal of 4 bases from V and 1 base from J, the junction contained 4 bases not matched to a gene. The CDR3 has 15 amino acids. Per the germline V gene, CDR1 is SQVTM and CDR2 is ANQGSEA. CDR3 nucleotide sequence: TGCAGCGTTGGAGTAGCGGGAGGATCCTACAATGAGCAGTTCTTC. Residues: CSVGVAGGSYNEQFF.

The count of this clone is one. This rearrangement joins TRBV18 to TRBJ1-1, with 8 bases identical to TRBD1. The CDR3 consists of 15 residues. Germline V gives CDR1 KGHSH, CDR2 LQKENI. J gave up 1 base and V 8 bases, and 9 bases lay outside the gene matches. In nucleotides, the CDR3 is TGTGCCAGCAAGTTGGGACAGGACAAGAACACTGAAGCTTTCTTT. It yields the protein CASKLGQDKNTEAFF.